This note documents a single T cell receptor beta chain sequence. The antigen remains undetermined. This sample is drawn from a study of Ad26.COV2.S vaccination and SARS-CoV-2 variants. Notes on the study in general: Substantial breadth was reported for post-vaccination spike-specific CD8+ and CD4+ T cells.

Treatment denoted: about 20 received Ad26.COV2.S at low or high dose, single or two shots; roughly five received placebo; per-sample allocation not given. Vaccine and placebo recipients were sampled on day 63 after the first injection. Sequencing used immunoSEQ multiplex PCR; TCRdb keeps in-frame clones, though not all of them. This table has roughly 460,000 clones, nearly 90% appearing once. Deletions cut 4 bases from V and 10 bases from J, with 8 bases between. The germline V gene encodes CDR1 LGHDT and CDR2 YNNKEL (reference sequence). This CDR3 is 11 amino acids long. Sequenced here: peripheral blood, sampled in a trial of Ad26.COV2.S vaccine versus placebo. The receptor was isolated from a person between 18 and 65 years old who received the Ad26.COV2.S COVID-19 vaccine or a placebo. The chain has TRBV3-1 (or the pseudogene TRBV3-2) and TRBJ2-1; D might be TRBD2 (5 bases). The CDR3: CASSLEGEQFF. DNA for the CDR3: TGTGCCAGCAGCCTCGAGGGAGAGCAGTTCTTC.